What follows describes a single T cell receptor beta chain. Its specificity is unknown. The CDR3 is 14 amino acids. The V segment lost 5 bases and the J segment 7 bases; nucleotides outside the gene matches: 7. CDR1 and CDR2 (germline): LNHDA, SQIVND (reference sequence). The entry originates in a study of cytomegalovirus exposure and HLA in healthy donors. General study results and limits: Through in vitro validation, a few CMV-associated chains were shown to be specific for CMV antigens.

It was with 60 Vbeta and 13 Jbeta primers that the PCR ran. Method: immunoSEQ multiplex PCR; TCRdb's copy keeps in-frame clones and lacks some. The profile shows about 140,000 clones, around 70% of them singletons. The rearrangement uses TRBV19 and TRBJ1-2; 10 bases map to TRBD1. The sequence was collected from a woman younger than 45 in good health and CMV-seronegative. Material for sequencing was PBMCs. In DNA, the CDR3 is TGTGCCAGTAGTTGGGGACAGGGGTCTGGTGGCTACACCTTC. This sequence encodes CASSWGQGSGGYTF.